This passage covers 15 T cell receptor beta chains from one sample sequenced in a study of blood T cell repertoires in COVID-19. Repertoires were generated with immunoSEQ multiplex PCR, while TCRdb's copy carries only in-frame clones and drops some. The sample shows around 190,000 clones, 84% of them seen only once. Sequenced sample: PBMCs or T cells enriched from blood (not recorded which). The receptors were gathered from a woman in her twenties or thirties who had been exposed to COVID-19.

The chain is built from TRBV7-2 and TRBJ2-7, with TRBD2 identical over 9 bases. Germline-derived CDR1 and CDR2 are SGHTA and FQGNSA. The junction had 12 bases not matched to a gene; V was cut back by 0 bases and J by 0 bases. The CDR3 has 19 amino acids. DNA for the CDR3: TGTGCCAGCAGCTTAGCCCAGGGTGGAGGCGGGGGGGCCTCCTACGAGCAGTACTTC. This gives the protein CASSLAQGGGGGASYEQYF.

The rearrangement joins TRBV14 to TRBJ2-3; 12 bases align to TRBD2. The germline gives CDR1 SGHDN, CDR2 FVKESK. The ends lost 4 bases at V and 0 bases at J; junction bases unmatched: 5. This CDR3 comprises 17 residues. The CDR3 is CASSRGLAGYSTDTQYF. CDR3 sequence (DNA): TGTGCCAGCAGCCGTGGACTAGCGGGGTATAGCACAGATACGCAGTATTTT.

The chain links TRBV14 to TRBJ2-5; 8 bases are a match to TRBD2. The CDR3 loop spans 18 amino acids. J lost 1 base, V lost 1 base, and 11 bases had no gene match. CDR1 is SGHDN, CDR2 FVKESK, per germline. This CDR3 is CASSQVRPGGGFQETQYF. DNA of the CDR3: TGTGCCAGCAGCCAAGTAAGACCAGGCGGGGGGTTCCAAGAGACCCAGTACTTC.

The chain combines TRBV19 with TRBJ1-1; D unclear. CDR3 length: 13 amino acids. The V end lost 0 bases, the J end lost 4 bases, and 6 bases lay between the germline ends. The germline gives CDR1 LNHDA, CDR2 SQIVND (reference sequence). The CDR3 bases are TGTGCCAGTAGTATAGAAGGAGGCACTGAAGCTTTCTTT. Residues: CASSIEGGTEAFF.

This clone was counted once. The CDR3 coding sequence is TGTGCCAGCAGCCCTAGGACACTAAACACTGAAGCTTTCTTT. Translated: CASSPRTLNTEAFF. This chain connects TRBV5-4 to TRBJ1-1; possibly TRBD1 for D (5 bases). V was clipped by 4 bases and J by 2 bases, with 12 bases between them. CDR3 length equals 14 residues. Germline values: CDR1 SGHNT, CDR2 YYREEE (reference sequence). Full variable domain (rest looked up from reference TRBV5-4 and TRBJ1-1): ETGVTQSPTHLIKTRGQQVTLRCSSQSGHNTVSWYQQALGQGPQFIFQYYREEENGRGNFPPRFSGLQFPNYSSELNVNALELDDSALYLCASSPRTLNTEAFFGQGTRLTVV.

The gene calls are TRBV18 and TRBJ2-5, with D possibly being TRBD1 (5 bases). V was shortened by 8 bases and J by 3 bases, with 16 bases between the two germline ends. The CDR3 contains 14 residues. Germline V lookup: CDR1 KGHSH, CDR2 LQKENI. Written as DNA, the CDR3 is TGTGCCAGCCTAGGGGTCACTCGCGAAGAGACCCAGTACTTC. This sequence encodes CASLGVTREETQYF.

The sample holds one count of this clone. V gene TRBV11-2 combines with J gene TRBJ2-7; 8 bases agree with TRBD2. The germline gives CDR1 SGHAT, CDR2 FQNNGV. The junction had 4 bases not matched to a gene; V was cut back by 5 bases and J by 1 base. The CDR3 has 14 residues. The CDR3, as DNA: TGTGCCAGCAGCCCGCGGGGGGATTCCTACGAGCAGTACTTC. Its protein is CASSPRGDSYEQYF. Together with reference TRBV11-2 and TRBJ2-7, the CDR3 gives the full variable domain: EAGVAQSPRYKIIEKRQSVAFWCNPISGHATLYWYQQILGQGPKLLIQFQNNGVVDDSQLPKDRFSAERLKGVDSTLKIQPAKLEDSAVYLCASSPRGDSYEQYFGPGTRLTVT.

This chain uses TRBV6-1 with TRBJ1-2; TRBD1 might be the D (6 bases). Trimming removed 1 base from V and 5 bases from J, with 14 bases in between. CDR3 length: 15 residues. The germline V gene has CDR1 MNHNS and CDR2 SASEGT. CDR3 residues: CASSEEGVGGYGYTF. The DNA for the CDR3 is TGTGCCAGCAGTGAAGAGGGGGTAGGTGGATATGGCTACACCTTC.

The V gene is TRBV12-5, the J gene TRBJ1-2, with a possible D match to TRBD1 (6 bases). Trimming took off 6 bases at V and 0 bases at J, with 20 bases between the two ends. Germline CDR1 reads LGHNT; CDR2 reads FRNRAP. This CDR3 contains 17 residues. CDR3 residues: CASGLTRGDTSNYGYTF. The DNA of the CDR3 is TGTGCTAGTGGCCTGACCAGAGGGGACACGTCTAACTATGGCTACACCTTC. Full variable domain (outside the CDR3, taken from reference TRBV12-5 and TRBJ1-2): DARVTQTPRHKVTEMGQEVTMRCQPILGHNTVFWYRQTMMQGLELLAYFRNRAPLDDSGMPKDRFSAEMPDATLATLKIQPSEPRDSAVYFCASGLTRGDTSNYGYTFGSGTRLTVV.

The chain joins TRBV27 to TRBJ2-5; TRBD2 aligns across 8 bases. The V gene's germline CDR1 is MNHEY and CDR2 SMNVEV (reference sequence). CDR3 length equals 13 residues. Trimming took 8 bases from V and 5 from J; bases not matched to a gene: 7. The CDR3 spells CASPGGSGETQYF. Written as DNA, the CDR3 is TGTGCCAGCCCGGGGGGGTCAGGGGAGACCCAGTACTTC.

Notes on this clone: With a much larger clone just one base away, this may be a read error. The same CDR3 also results from other DNA sequences found in this sample. The gene calls are TRBV6-4 and TRBJ2-1; the D gene is possibly TRBD2 (6 bases). Trimming shortened V by 0 bases and J by 0 bases, and 6 bases separated the two germline ends. CDR3 length: 15 amino acids. Per the germline V gene, CDR1 is MRHNA and CDR2 is SNTAGT. As DNA, the CDR3 is TGTGCCAGCAGTGACTCTAGCGGCTCCTACAATGAGCAGTTCTTC. Residues: CASSDSSGSYNEQFF.

The chain is built from TRBV11-3 and TRBJ2-5, with TRBD2 as a possible D gene (6 bases). V shed 2 bases and J shed 2 bases, with 12 bases lying between them. The CDR3 has 15 residues. Germline CDR1 is SGHNT and CDR2 is YENEEA. CDR3 nucleotide sequence: TGTGCCAGCAGCTTATGGGGCGGGGCACAAGAGACCCAGTACTTC. It codes for CASSLWGGAQETQYF.

The V and J genes are TRBV5-6 and TRBJ1-4; D is unclear. Trimming stripped 0 bases from V and 10 bases from J, with 10 bases between. Germline values: CDR1 SGHDT, CDR2 YYEEEE. The CDR3 spans 13 residues. DNA of the CDR3: TGTGCCAGCAGCTTGGGTCCGGAGGCAAAACTGTTTTTT. This encodes CASSLGPEAKLFF.

The genes are TRBV28 and TRBJ1-4, with 7 bases identical to TRBD1. Per germline, CDR1 MDHEN and CDR2 SYDVKM. This CDR3 is built from 16 residues. V lost 4 bases and J lost 2; bases outside the gene matches: 7. The DNA for the CDR3 is TGTGCCAGCAGTTCTCTAAAGGGGGCCACTAATGAAAAACTGTTTTTT. It specifies CASSSLKGATNEKLFF.

The CDR3: CASSLGQGFGTQYF. The DNA for the CDR3 is TGCGCCAGCAGCTTGGGTCAGGGCTTCGGTACGCAGTATTTT. The genes are TRBV5-1 and TRBJ2-3, with D tentatively TRBD1 (5 bases). Germline V gives CDR1 SGHRS, CDR2 YFSETQ. V was pared by 0 bases and J by 8 bases, with 13 bases between. The CDR3 length is 14 residues.